This TCR beta chain was sequenced during a study of blood T cell repertoires in COVID-19. Study-wide context: Collection of acute and convalescent COVID-19 samples took place in the United States, Italy and Spain.

Participant-reported clinical history was the basis for cohort assignment. TCRdb's table, derived via immunoSEQ multiplex PCR, lists solely in-frame clones and lacks some. The repertoire holds 350,000 to 400,000 clones, with just under 90% as singletons. CDR1 SGHVS and CDR2 FQNEAQ come from the germline V gene. The CDR3 runs to 16 residues. Between the trimmed V and J ends, which lost 1 base and 5 bases, there was a span of 17 bases. The specimen sequenced was PBMCs or T cells enriched from blood (not recorded which). This TCR derives from a woman between 25 and 40 years old who had recovered from COVID-19. The rearrangement uses TRBV7-8 and TRBJ2-5, with a possible D match to TRBD2 (6 bases). The CDR3 DNA reads as TGTGCCAGCAGCTTAGTTGGCAGCCGGGGGTTGGAGACCCAGTACTTC. Residues: CASSLVGSRGLETQYF.